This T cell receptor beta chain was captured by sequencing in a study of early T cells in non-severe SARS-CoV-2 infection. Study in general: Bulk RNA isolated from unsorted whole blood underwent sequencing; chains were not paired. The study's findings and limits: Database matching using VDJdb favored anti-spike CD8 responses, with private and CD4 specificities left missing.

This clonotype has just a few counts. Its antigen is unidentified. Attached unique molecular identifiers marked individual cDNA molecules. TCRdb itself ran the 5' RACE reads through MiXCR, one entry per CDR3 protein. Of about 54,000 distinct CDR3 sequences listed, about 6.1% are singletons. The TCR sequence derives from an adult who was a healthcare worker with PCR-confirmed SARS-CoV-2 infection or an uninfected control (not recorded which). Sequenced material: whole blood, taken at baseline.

CDR3 in DNA: TGTGCCAGCAGGGAACAGCTATACCAAGAGACCCAGTACTTC. This translates into CASREQLYQETQYF. The genes are TRBV6-5 and TRBJ2-5; D is unresolved. The CDR3 totals 14 residues. In germline, CDR1 is MNHEY, CDR2 SVGAGI. V shed 6 bases and J shed 0 bases, with 11 bases lying between them.